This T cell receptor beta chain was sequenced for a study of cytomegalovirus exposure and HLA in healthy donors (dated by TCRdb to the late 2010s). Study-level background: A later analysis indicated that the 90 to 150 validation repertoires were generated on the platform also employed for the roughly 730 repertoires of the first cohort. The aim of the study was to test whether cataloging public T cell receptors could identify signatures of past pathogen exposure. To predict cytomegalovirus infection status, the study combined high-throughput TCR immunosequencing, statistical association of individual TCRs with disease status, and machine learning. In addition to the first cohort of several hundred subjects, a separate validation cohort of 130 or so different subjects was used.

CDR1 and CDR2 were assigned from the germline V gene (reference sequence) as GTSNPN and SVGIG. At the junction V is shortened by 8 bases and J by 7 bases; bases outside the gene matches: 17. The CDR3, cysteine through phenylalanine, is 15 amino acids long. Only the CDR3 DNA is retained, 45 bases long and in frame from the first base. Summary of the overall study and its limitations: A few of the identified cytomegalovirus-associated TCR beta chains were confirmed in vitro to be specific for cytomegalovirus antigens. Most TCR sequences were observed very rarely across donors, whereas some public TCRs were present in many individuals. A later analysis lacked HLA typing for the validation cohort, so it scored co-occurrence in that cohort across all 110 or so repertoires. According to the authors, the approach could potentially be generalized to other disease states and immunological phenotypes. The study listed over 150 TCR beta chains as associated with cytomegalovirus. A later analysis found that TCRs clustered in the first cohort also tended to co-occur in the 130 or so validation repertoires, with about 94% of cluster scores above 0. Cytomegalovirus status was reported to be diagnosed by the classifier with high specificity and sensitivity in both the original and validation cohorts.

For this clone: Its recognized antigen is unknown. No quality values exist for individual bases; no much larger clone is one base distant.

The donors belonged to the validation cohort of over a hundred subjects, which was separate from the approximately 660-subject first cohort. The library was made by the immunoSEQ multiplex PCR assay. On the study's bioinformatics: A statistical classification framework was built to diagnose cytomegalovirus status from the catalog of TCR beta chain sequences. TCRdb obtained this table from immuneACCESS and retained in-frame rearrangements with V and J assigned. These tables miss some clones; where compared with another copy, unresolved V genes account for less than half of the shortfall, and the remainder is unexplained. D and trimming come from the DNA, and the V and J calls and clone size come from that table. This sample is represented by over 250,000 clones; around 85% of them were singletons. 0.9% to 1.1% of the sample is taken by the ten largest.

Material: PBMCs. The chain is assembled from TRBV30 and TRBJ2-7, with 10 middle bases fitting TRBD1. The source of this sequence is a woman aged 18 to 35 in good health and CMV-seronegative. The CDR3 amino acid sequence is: CAVMTGTGEKREQYF. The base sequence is TGTGCCGTTATGACCGGGACAGGGGAAAAGAGAGAGCAGTACTTC.